Listed here are 7 T cell receptor beta chains from one sample, sequenced in a study of T cell responses to AZD1222 COVID-19 vaccine. Profiling relied on immunoSEQ multiplex PCR, and the TCRdb table lists in-frame clones only, not all of them. This table holds approximately 110,000 clones, about 87% found once. The sample here was peripheral blood, taken on day 0 of AZD1222 vaccination. The source is an adult in good health.

The chain is built from TRBV7-9 and TRBJ2-1; D unclear. Trimming cost V 3 bases and J 8 bases, with 8 bases left between them. The CDR3 is 12 amino acids. Germline V gene data show CDR1 as SEHNR and CDR2 as FQNEAQ (reference sequence). CDR3 sequence reads: CASSLVEDEQFF. The CDR3 region has the DNA TGTGCCAGCAGCTTGGTCGAGGATGAGCAGTTCTTC. Full variable domain (remainder filled in from reference TRBV7-9 and TRBJ2-1): DTGVSQNPRHKITKRGQNVTFRCDPISEHNRLYWYRQTLGQGPEFLTYFQNEAQLEKSRLLSDRFSAERPKGSFSTLEIQRTEQGDSAMYLCASSLVEDEQFFGPGTRLTVL.

The gene calls are TRBV10-3 and TRBJ2-6, with D unclear. The CDR3 consists of 15 residues. Germline CDR1 is ENHRY and CDR2 is SYGVKD. V shed 2 bases and J shed 4 bases, with 9 bases lying between them. CDR3 loop: CAISEGVDGANVLTF. CDR3 coding DNA: TGTGCCATCAGTGAGGGGGTAGACGGGGCCAACGTCCTGACTTTC.

The genes are TRBV29-1 and TRBJ1-2; no definite D call. V shed 2 bases and J shed 4 bases, with 11 bases lying between them. The CDR3 has 13 amino acids. CDR1 SQVTM and CDR2 ANQGSEA come from the germline V gene. CDR3 coding DNA: TGCAGCGTTGAAATACAGCGTGGCTATGGCTACACCTTC. Residues: CSVEIQRGYGYTF.

The chain links TRBV27 to TRBJ1-2, with D possibly being TRBD1 (5 bases). V lost 6 bases and J 0 bases, leaving 8 bases between the germline ends. The CDR3 consists of 13 residues. CDR1 is MNHEY, CDR2 SMNVEV, per germline (reference sequence). CDR3 nucleotides: TGTGCCAGCAGCGGGGCAGCTAACTATGGCTACACCTTC. It yields the protein CASSGAANYGYTF.

This clone was seen only once. The CDR3 coding sequence is TGTGCCAGCAGCCAAGTTGGGCAGGGGAATAACTATGGCTACACCTTC. Its protein is CASSQVGQGNNYGYTF. This rearrangement joins TRBV14 to TRBJ1-2, with D perhaps matching TRBD1 (6 bases). This CDR3 has 16 residues. Looked up from germline, CDR1 is SGHDN and CDR2 is FVKESK. V was shortened by 1 base and J by 1 base, with 13 bases between the two germline ends.

The chain carries TRBV13 and TRBJ1-1, with unresolved D. V was trimmed by 7 bases and J by 0 bases, leaving 9 bases between them. The CDR3 extends over 13 amino acids. Germline-derived CDR1 and CDR2 are PRHDT and FYEKMQ (reference sequence). CDR3 in amino acids: CASNLGMNTEAFF. The CDR3 nucleotides read TGTGCCAGCAACTTGGGAATGAACACTGAAGCTTTCTTT.

This clone was seen only once. The rearrangement uses TRBV7-9 and TRBJ1-1; unclear D gene. The CDR3 length is 11 residues. The V and J ends lost 5 bases and 1 base respectively, with 2 bases between them. The germline CDR1 and CDR2 sequences are SEHNR and FQNEAQ (reference sequence). CDR3 sequence reads: CASSANTEAFF. The CDR3 bases are TGTGCCAGCAGCGCGAACACTGAAGCTTTCTTT.